The 8 T cell receptor beta chains in this list originate from one sample, sequenced in a study of CD8 T cells in ankylosing spondylitis. TCRdb recomputed calls from the 5' RACE reads with MiXCR, one row per CDR3 protein. The sample has under 450,000 distinct CDR3 sequences, roughly 17% seen once. What these receptors recognize is not known. Points from the study as a whole: Seemingly characteristic of ankylosing spondylitis blood was a TCR beta motif consisting of fewer than 10 highly homologous variants.

The sequenced sample was blood, either unsorted or a sorted T cell fraction (not recorded which). The receptors were sampled from a male donor with ankylosing spondylitis.

The chain uses TRBV20-1 and TRBJ1-5, with D maybe TRBD1 (5 bases). V was trimmed by 6 bases and J by 4 bases, leaving 19 bases between them. Per the germline V gene, CDR1 is DFQATT and CDR2 is SNEGSKA (reference sequence). The CDR3 loop spans 15 amino acids. The CDR3 sequence is CSARPGTLENQPQHF. CDR3 nucleotides: TGCAGTGCAAGACCCGGGACTTTGGAGAATCAGCCCCAGCATTTT.

This chain joins TRBV20-1 and TRBJ2-1; 8 bases are a match to TRBD2. Germline CDR1 is DFQATT and CDR2 is SNEGSKA (reference sequence). CDR3 length: 15 amino acids. V gave up 6 bases and J gave up 4 bases; unmatched junction bases: 11. The CDR3 reads CSADPSGSIYNEQFF. The CDR3 DNA reads as TGCAGTGCCGACCCTAGCGGGTCGATTTACAATGAGCAGTTCTTC.

This clonotype was observed many times. The rearrangement joins TRBV6-5 to TRBJ2-7, with TRBD1 identical over 10 bases. Germline CDR1 is MNHEY and CDR2 is SVGAGI. This CDR3 is built from 14 residues. Unmatched junction bases numbered 2, after V lost 2 bases and J lost 4 bases. CDR3 region: CASSYRDRGYEQYF. DNA for the CDR3: TGTGCCAGCAGTTACCGGGACAGGGGTTACGAGCAGTACTTC.

This chain connects TRBV20-1 to TRBJ2-5; 7 bases match TRBD1. This CDR3 has 13 amino acids. Germline loops: CDR1 DFQATT, CDR2 SNEGSKA (reference sequence). V lost 4 bases to trimming and J lost 5 bases; unmatched junction nucleotides: 7. CDR3 sequence reads: CSANDRVRETQYF. Written as DNA, the CDR3 is TGCAGTGCTAACGACAGGGTTCGGGAGACCCAGTACTTC.

This clonotype was recorded at least ten times. The chain uses TRBV5-1 and TRBJ2-1, with 9 nucleotides matching TRBD2. Per the germline V gene, CDR1 is SGHRS and CDR2 is YFSETQ. The CDR3 sequence is 15 residues long. V dropped 5 bases and J dropped 5; count of bases not matched to a gene: 8. For the CDR3, the DNA is TGCGCCAGCAGACTTAGCGGGAGAGAGGACAATGAGCAGTTCTTC. The encoded protein is CASRLSGREDNEQFF.

Only a few counts were recorded for this clonotype. The rearrangement joins TRBV4-1 to TRBJ2-7; a weak D match, TRBD1 (6 bases). V shed 4 bases and J shed 5 bases, with 21 bases lying between them. Looked up from germline, CDR1 is MGHRA and CDR2 is YSYEKL. CDR3 length: 16 amino acids. CDR3 sequence (DNA): TGCGCCAGCAGCCGCTTGGGGGACAAGGATGGACACGAGCAGTACTTC. It specifies CASSRLGDKDGHEQYF.

The chain has TRBV20-1 and TRBJ2-7; weak D call: TRBD2 (6 bases). V was cut by 3 bases and J by 7 bases, with 16 bases left in between. From germline, CDR1 is DFQATT and CDR2 SNEGSKA (reference sequence). This CDR3 is 13 amino acids long. The CDR3: CSARSPPGVEQYF. The CDR3 region has the DNA TGCAGTGCTAGGTCCCCCCCGGGGGTGGAGCAGTACTTC.

This clonotype was detected only a few times. The rearrangement links TRBV28 to TRBJ2-2; D might be TRBD1 or TRBD2, each matching 5 bases. V lost 5 bases, J lost 8 bases, and 12 bases lay in between. Germline CDR1 MDHEN, CDR2 SYDVKM. This CDR3 contains 13 residues. CDR3 amino acids: CASSESRGGELFF. As DNA, the CDR3 is TGTGCCAGCAGTGAGTCGAGGGGAGGGGAGCTGTTTTTT.